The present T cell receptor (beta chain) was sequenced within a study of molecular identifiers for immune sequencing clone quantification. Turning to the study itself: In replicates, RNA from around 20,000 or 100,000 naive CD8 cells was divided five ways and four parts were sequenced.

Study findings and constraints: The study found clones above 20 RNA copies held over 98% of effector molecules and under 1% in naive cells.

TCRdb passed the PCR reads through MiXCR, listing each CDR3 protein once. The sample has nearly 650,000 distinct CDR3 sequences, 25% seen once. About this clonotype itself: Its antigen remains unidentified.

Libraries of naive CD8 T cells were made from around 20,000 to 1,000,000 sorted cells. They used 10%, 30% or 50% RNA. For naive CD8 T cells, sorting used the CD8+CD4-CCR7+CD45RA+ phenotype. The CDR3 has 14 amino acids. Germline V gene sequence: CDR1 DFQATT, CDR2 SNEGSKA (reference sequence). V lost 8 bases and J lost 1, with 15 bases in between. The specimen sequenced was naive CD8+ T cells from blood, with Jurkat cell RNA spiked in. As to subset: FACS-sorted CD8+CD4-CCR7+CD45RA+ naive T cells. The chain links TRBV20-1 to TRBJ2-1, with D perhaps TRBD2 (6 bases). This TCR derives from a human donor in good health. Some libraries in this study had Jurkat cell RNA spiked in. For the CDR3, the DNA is TGCAGTCAATCGGTAGGAGGGTCCTACAATGAGCAGTTCTTC. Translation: CSQSVGGSYNEQFF.